This is a list of T cell receptor beta chains from one sample in a study of T-cell memory formation after mild COVID-19. MiXCR was run by TCRdb on the 5' RACE reads, yielding one entry per CDR3 protein. The sample has around 320,000 distinct CDR3 sequences; around 30% are singletons. Input material: PBMCs or a T cell subset sorted from them (not recorded which). The receptors derive from an adult woman who had mild COVID-19 (a few samples of this study predate the infection). Cell type and time point are not known. Each CDR3 is given with its conserved first and last residue. Each record gives: V gene, CDR3 length, clone size, J gene, D gene, CDR3 DNA, CDR3 protein. A D gene is named only where the DNA matches it firmly. The size of a clone is reported for some rows only, either as once, few or many, or as a class for expanded clones.

v_call: TRBV11-3; cdr3_length: 15; clone_size: .; j_call: TRBJ2-5; d_call: .; cdr3_nt: TGTGCCAGCAGCCCAGAGTTCGCAACCCAAGAGACCCAGTACTTC; cdr3_aa: CASSPEFATQETQYF
v_call: TRBV30; cdr3_length: 15; clone_size: few; j_call: TRBJ1-1; d_call: .; cdr3_nt: TGTGCCTGGAGTGTAATGAACGCTTTGGAGACTGAAGCTTTCTTT; cdr3_aa: CAWSVMNALETEAFF
v_call: TRBV9; cdr3_length: 16; clone_size: few; j_call: TRBJ1-4; d_call: TRBD1; cdr3_nt: TGTGCCAGCAGCGCCAGACTTGACAGGGGAGGAGAAAAACTGTTTTTT; cdr3_aa: CASSARLDRGGEKLFF
v_call: TRBV11-3; cdr3_length: 14; clone_size: .; j_call: TRBJ2-5; d_call: .; cdr3_nt: TGTGCCAGCAGCCCCAGGGATAACCAAGAGACCCAGTACTTC; cdr3_aa: CASSPRDNQETQYF
v_call: TRBV7-2; cdr3_length: 14; clone_size: .; j_call: TRBJ2-3; d_call: .; cdr3_nt: TGTGCCAGCAGCTTAAGGGCAGTATCAGATACGCAGTATTTT; cdr3_aa: CASSLRAVSDTQYF
v_call: TRBV4-2; cdr3_length: 14; clone_size: few; j_call: TRBJ2-1; d_call: TRBD2; cdr3_nt: TGTGCCAGCAGCCAGGGACTAGCGGTCAATGAGCAGTTCTTC; cdr3_aa: CASSQGLAVNEQFF
v_call: TRBV27; cdr3_length: 16; clone_size: .; j_call: TRBJ1-1; d_call: .; cdr3_nt: TGTGCCAGCAGTTTATGGGTGACAGGTAGGAACACTGAAGCTTTCTTT; cdr3_aa: CASSLWVTGRNTEAFF
v_call: TRBV11-3; cdr3_length: 15; clone_size: .; j_call: TRBJ1-2; d_call: .; cdr3_nt: TGTGCCAGCAGCCCCAGGTCGACGACAAATTTTGGCTACACCTTC; cdr3_aa: CASSPRSTTNFGYTF
v_call: TRBV20-1; cdr3_length: 12; clone_size: few; j_call: TRBJ2-1; d_call: TRBD2; cdr3_nt: TGCAGTGCTAGTCGGGGGGGCAATGAGCAGTTCTTC; cdr3_aa: CSASRGGNEQFF
v_call: TRBV7-6; cdr3_length: 11; clone_size: .; j_call: TRBJ2-7; d_call: .; cdr3_nt: TGTGCCAGCAGCTACGGGACCGTGCAGTACTTC; cdr3_aa: CASSYGTVQYF
v_call: TRBV4-2; cdr3_length: 16; clone_size: few; j_call: TRBJ2-7; d_call: .; cdr3_nt: TGTGCCAGCAGCCAAGATAACGGGGGAAGCCCATACGAGCAGTACTTC; cdr3_aa: CASSQDNGGSPYEQYF
v_call: TRBV12-3/TRBV12-4; cdr3_length: 23; clone_size: .; j_call: TRBJ2-3; d_call: TRBD2; cdr3_nt: TGTGCCAGCAGCCTAAGAAACCAAAGGGGACTAGCGGGAGCCCGGCCCCGCACAGATACGCAGTATTTT; cdr3_aa: CASSLRNQRGLAGARPRTDTQYF
v_call: TRBV24-1; cdr3_length: 15; clone_size: .; j_call: TRBJ2-1; d_call: TRBD2; cdr3_nt: TGTGCCACCAGTGATAGAAGGACTAGCGGCAATGAGCAGTTCTTC; cdr3_aa: CATSDRRTSGNEQFF
v_call: TRBV12-3/TRBV12-4; cdr3_length: 13; clone_size: few; j_call: TRBJ2-5; d_call: .; cdr3_nt: TGTGCCAGCAGTCCGAGGTGGTCAGAGACCCAGTACTTC; cdr3_aa: CASSPRWSETQYF
v_call: TRBV5-1; cdr3_length: 16; clone_size: few; j_call: TRBJ1-5; d_call: .; cdr3_nt: TGCGCCAGCAGCTTGAGGCCCCGGAATAGCAATCAGCCCCAGCATTTT; cdr3_aa: CASSLRPRNSNQPQHF
v_call: TRBV3-1; cdr3_length: 12; clone_size: .; j_call: TRBJ1-2; d_call: .; cdr3_nt: TGTGCCAGCAGCCGGGGACGGGATGGCTACACCTTC; cdr3_aa: CASSRGRDGYTF
v_call: TRBV5-1; cdr3_length: 15; clone_size: .; j_call: TRBJ2-3; d_call: TRBD1; cdr3_nt: TGCGCCAGCAGTCCGGGACAGGGCACCACAGATACGCAGTATTTT; cdr3_aa: CASSPGQGTTDTQYF
v_call: TRBV7-9; cdr3_length: 15; clone_size: few; j_call: TRBJ2-1; d_call: TRBD1; cdr3_nt: TGTGCCAGCAGCCCAAGGGACAGGGTAAGAGATGAGCAGTTCTTC; cdr3_aa: CASSPRDRVRDEQFF
v_call: TRBV7-7; cdr3_length: 14; clone_size: few; j_call: TRBJ1-1; d_call: .; cdr3_nt: TGTGCCAGCAGCTTTAGGTTGAGGAACACTGAAGCTTTCTTT; cdr3_aa: CASSFRLRNTEAFF